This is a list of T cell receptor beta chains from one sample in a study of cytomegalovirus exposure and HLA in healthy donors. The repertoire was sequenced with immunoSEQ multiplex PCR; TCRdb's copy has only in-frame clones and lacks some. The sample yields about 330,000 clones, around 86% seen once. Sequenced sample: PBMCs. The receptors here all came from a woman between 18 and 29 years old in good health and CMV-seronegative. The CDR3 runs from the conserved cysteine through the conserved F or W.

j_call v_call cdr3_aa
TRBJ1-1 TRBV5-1 CASSLGDRQITEAFF
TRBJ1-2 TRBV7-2 CASSPGQFYGYTF
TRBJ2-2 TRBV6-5 CASSLQGRGTGELFF
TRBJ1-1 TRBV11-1 CASSLAETTEAFF
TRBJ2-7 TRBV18 CASSPAEIYEQYF
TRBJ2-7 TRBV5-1 CASRDNDYEQYF
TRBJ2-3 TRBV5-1 CASSLIGRDTDTQYF
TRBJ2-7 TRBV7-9 CASSLDGTYEQYF
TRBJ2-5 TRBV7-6 CASSLVEVPETQYF
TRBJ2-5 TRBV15 CATSSTRQWLETQYF
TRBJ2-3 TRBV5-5 CASSLWLAADTQYF
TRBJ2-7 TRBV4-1 CASSHGSGSEQYF
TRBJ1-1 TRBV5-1 CASKEQDTEAFF